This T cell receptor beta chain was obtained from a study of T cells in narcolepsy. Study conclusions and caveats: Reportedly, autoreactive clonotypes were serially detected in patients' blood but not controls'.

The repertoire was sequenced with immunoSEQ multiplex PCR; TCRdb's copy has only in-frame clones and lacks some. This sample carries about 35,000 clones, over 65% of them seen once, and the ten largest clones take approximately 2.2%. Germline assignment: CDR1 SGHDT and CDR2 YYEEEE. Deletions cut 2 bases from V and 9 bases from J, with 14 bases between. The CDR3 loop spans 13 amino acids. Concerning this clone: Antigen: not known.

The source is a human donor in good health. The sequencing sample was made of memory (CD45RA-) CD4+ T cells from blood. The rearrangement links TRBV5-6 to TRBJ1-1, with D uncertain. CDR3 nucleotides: TGTGCCAGCAGCTTTCGAAACAAAGATAAAGCTTTCTTT. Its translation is CASSFRNKDKAFF.